The present T cell receptor beta chain was sequenced within a study of blood T cell repertoires in COVID-19. The wider study: The United States, Italy and Spain provided the acute and convalescent COVID-19 samples. In each case, the material was cDNA or gDNA derived from T cells, B-cell-depleted T cells, or PBMCs.

V dropped 0 bases and J dropped 7 bases, with 7 bases sitting between them. CDR1 and CDR2 from the germline V gene are MNHEY and SVGEGT. The CDR3 totals 13 residues. In the original processing: Researchers report that nucleated cell counts were estimated from reference gene primer amplification. Generated by immunoSEQ multiplex PCR, the TCRdb table keeps only in-frame clones and is missing some. Clonal size and the V and J genes are those of that table, whereas D and trimming came from the DNA. Found here are more than 110,000 clones, about nine tenths of them singletons; the top ten hold about 10%. The clonotype originates from a man over 45 with active or convalescent COVID-19. V usage is TRBV6-2 or TRBV6-3 and J usage is TRBJ1-5; D is unresolved. The material sequenced was peripheral blood. CDR3: CASSYSRGQPQHF. As DNA, the CDR3 is TGTGCCAGCAGTTACTCCAGAGGACAGCCCCAGCATTTT.